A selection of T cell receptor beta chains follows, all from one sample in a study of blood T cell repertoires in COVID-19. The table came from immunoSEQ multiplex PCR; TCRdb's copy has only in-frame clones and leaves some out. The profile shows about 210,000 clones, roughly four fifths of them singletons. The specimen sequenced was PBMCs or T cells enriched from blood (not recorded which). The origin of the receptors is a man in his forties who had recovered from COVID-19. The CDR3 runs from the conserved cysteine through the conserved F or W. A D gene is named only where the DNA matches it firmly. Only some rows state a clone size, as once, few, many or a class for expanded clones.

DNA: TGCGCCAGCAGACTGACAGGGATCACTGAAGCTTTCTTT; CDR3: CASRLTGITEAFF; J: TRBJ1-1; D: TRBD1; size: once; V: TRBV10-2
DNA: TGTGCCAGCACCACGAGATCCGGACAGGGATCCGCTGAAGCTTTCTTT; CDR3: CASTTRSGQGSAEAFF; J: TRBJ1-1; D: TRBD1; size: -; V: TRBV27
DNA: TGTGCCAGCATTCCGACAACAGGGGGAGGACAGCCCCAGCATTTT; CDR3: CASIPTTGGGQPQHF; J: TRBJ1-5; D: TRBD1; size: -; V: TRBV6-6
DNA: TGTGCCAGCAGCCCCGTGGTCCCAGGGGATGAGCAGTTCTTC; CDR3: CASSPVVPGDEQFF; J: TRBJ2-1; D: -; size: medium-sized; V: TRBV16
DNA: TGTGCCAGCAGTGTCCCTCGGGACAGAAAGAACACTGAAGCTTTCTTT; CDR3: CASSVPRDRKNTEAFF; J: TRBJ1-1; D: TRBD1; size: few; V: TRBV2
DNA: TGTGCCAGCAGCTTCAGATTAGCGGGGGGACCCACCGGGGAGCTGTTTTTT; CDR3: CASSFRLAGGPTGELFF; J: TRBJ2-2; D: TRBD2; size: -; V: TRBV2
DNA: TGTGCCAGCAGTTTTAGCCTCGGACAGCGAGATTCACCCCTCCACTTT; CDR3: CASSFSLGQRDSPLHF; J: TRBJ1-6; D: -; size: -; V: TRBV2
DNA: TGTGCCAGCAGTTGGGGACAGGGAGGGGGTCAGCCCCAGCATTTT; CDR3: CASSWGQGGGQPQHF; J: TRBJ1-5; D: TRBD1; size: -; V: TRBV6-6
DNA: TGTGCCAGCAGATCCGGGACTAGCGGCCTCACCGGGGAGCTGTTTTTT; CDR3: CASRSGTSGLTGELFF; J: TRBJ2-2; D: TRBD2; size: -; V: TRBV6-6
DNA: TGTGCCAGCAGCCCAACGCGGGACAGGGGTTGGGAGACCCAGTACTTC; CDR3: CASSPTRDRGWETQYF; J: TRBJ2-5; D: TRBD1; size: once; V: TRBV11-2
DNA: TGTGCCAGCAGCCCGCCGGGAGCCCGCCGGAGAGGCTACACCTTC; CDR3: CASSPPGARRRGYTF; J: TRBJ1-2; D: -; size: few; V: TRBV28
DNA: TGTGCCAGCAGTTCCGGGACAGGGGATTTCCAGCCCCAGCATTTT; CDR3: CASSSGTGDFQPQHF; J: TRBJ1-5; D: TRBD1; size: -; V: TRBV7-2
DNA: TGCGCCAGCAGCCCGCGGGACAGGAATCAGCCCCAGCATTTT; CDR3: CASSPRDRNQPQHF; J: TRBJ1-5; D: TRBD1; size: once; V: TRBV5-1
DNA: TGTGCCAGCAGTTTTTTGGGGCTAGAAGAGACCCAGTACTTC; CDR3: CASSFLGLEETQYF; J: TRBJ2-5; D: -; size: -; V: TRBV7-9
DNA: TGTGCCTGGAGTTCGTTCGTTCCGAACACTGAAGCTTTCTTT; CDR3: CAWSSFVPNTEAFF; J: TRBJ1-1; D: -; size: few; V: TRBV30
DNA: TGTGCCAGCAGCGGGACCGGGACTAGCGGAGCCAAGCAGTTCTTC; CDR3: CASSGTGTSGAKQFF; J: TRBJ2-1; D: TRBD2; size: -; V: TRBV7-8
DNA: TGTGCCAGCAGCGTTGGGTACGGGGGTCCGGGCGGCTACACCTTC; CDR3: CASSVGYGGPGGYTF; J: TRBJ1-2; D: -; size: many; V: TRBV9
DNA: TGTGCCAGCAGCCCAGCGGCAGGCACAGATACGCAGTATTTT; CDR3: CASSPAAGTDTQYF; J: TRBJ2-3; D: -; size: -; V: TRBV9
DNA: TGTGCCAGCAGTGAGGCAGGGGTTAAAGGGCCCCAGCATTTT; CDR3: CASSEAGVKGPQHF; J: TRBJ1-5; D: -; size: -; V: TRBV2
DNA: TGTGCTAGTGGTTTGGTAATTGGGGCTAGCGGGAGAGACGAGCAGTTCTTC; CDR3: CASGLVIGASGRDEQFF; J: TRBJ2-1; D: TRBD2; size: -; V: TRBV12-5
DNA: TGTGCCAGTACCGCATTCTCGAACAGGGGACCCGCGAACACTGAAGCTTTCTTT; CDR3: CASTAFSNRGPANTEAFF; J: TRBJ1-1; D: TRBD1; size: -; V: TRBV19
DNA: TGCGCCAGCAGTCCTACACAGACAGCCAACTATGGCTACACCTTC; CDR3: CASSPTQTANYGYTF; J: TRBJ1-2; D: -; size: -; V: TRBV23-1
DNA: TGCGCCAGCAGCCAAGCGGACAATAATCAGCCCCAGCATTTT; CDR3: CASSQADNNQPQHF; J: TRBJ1-5; D: -; size: -; V: TRBV4-1
DNA: TGTGCCAGCAGTGAAGCACTAGCGGGGGGTAGTGATGAGCAGTTCTTC; CDR3: CASSEALAGGSDEQFF; J: TRBJ2-1; D: TRBD2; size: few; V: TRBV6-1
DNA: TGCGCCAGCAGCTCTGGGCCCCTTGGATCCTCTGGAAACACCATATATTTT; CDR3: CASSSGPLGSSGNTIYF; J: TRBJ1-3; D: -; size: many; V: TRBV5-1
DNA: TGTGCCAGCAGCTTAGCGCGGGGGTTAGCGGGGCAGTCGGAGACCCAGTACTTC; CDR3: CASSLARGLAGQSETQYF; J: TRBJ2-5; D: TRBD2; size: -; V: TRBV7-7
DNA: TGTGCCAGTCGGTCCGGGACAGGGGGAATCGAGCAGTACTTC; CDR3: CASRSGTGGIEQYF; J: TRBJ2-7; D: TRBD1; size: -; V: TRBV19
DNA: TGCGCCAGCAGCTTGGCTGTAAATGAGCAGTTCTTC; CDR3: CASSLAVNEQFF; J: TRBJ2-1; D: -; size: -; V: TRBV5-1
DNA: TGTGCCAGCAGCTCACCGACTAGCGGTTACAATGAGCAGTTCTTC; CDR3: CASSSPTSGYNEQFF; J: TRBJ2-1; D: TRBD2; size: -; V: TRBV7-3
DNA: TGTGCCAGCAGTTTTCTGACTAGCGGGGACCGGGTCCAAGAGACCCAGTACTTC; CDR3: CASSFLTSGDRVQETQYF; J: TRBJ2-5; D: TRBD2; size: -; V: TRBV28
DNA: TGTGCCAGCAGCCAGGGGTTCCCTGGCAATGAGCAGTTCTTC; CDR3: CASSQGFPGNEQFF; J: TRBJ2-1; D: -; size: -; V: TRBV11-2
DNA: TGTGCCTGGAGTGCAGGGGGCAATGAAAAACTGTTTTTT; CDR3: CAWSAGGNEKLFF; J: TRBJ1-4; D: TRBD1; size: -; V: TRBV30
DNA: TGCGCCAGCAGCCAAAGGTTCGGTCAGGCGAACTCTGGAAACACCATATATTTT; CDR3: CASSQRFGQANSGNTIYF; J: TRBJ1-3; D: -; size: -; V: TRBV4-1
DNA: TGTGCCTGGAGTCCCGGTCAGGGGGCCGGCGGGGAGCTGTTTTTT; CDR3: CAWSPGQGAGGELFF; J: TRBJ2-2; D: TRBD1; size: -; V: TRBV30
DNA: TGTGCCAGCAGGTATCTGAACACTGAAGCTTTCTTT; CDR3: CASRYLNTEAFF; J: TRBJ1-1; D: -; size: -; V: TRBV6-5
DNA: TGCGCCAGCAGCTTCACCCAGTCGGGGAATGAGCAGTTCTTC; CDR3: CASSFTQSGNEQFF; J: TRBJ2-1; D: -; size: -; V: TRBV5-1
DNA: TGTGCCAGCAGTGAAGGGACAGGGTTTGAAAAACTGTTTTTT; CDR3: CASSEGTGFEKLFF; J: TRBJ1-4; D: TRBD1; size: -; V: TRBV6-1
DNA: TGTGCCAGCGGCCCGTCCAGGCACGAGCAGTACTTC; CDR3: CASGPSRHEQYF; J: TRBJ2-7; D: -; size: few; V: TRBV6-5
DNA: TGTGCCAGCAGCCAGAGGACAGGGTATGAAAAACTGTTTTTT; CDR3: CASSQRTGYEKLFF; J: TRBJ1-4; D: TRBD1; size: -; V: TRBV3-1/TRBV3-2
DNA: TGTGCCACCAGCAGAGATCGGGTAACAGATACGCAGTATTTT; CDR3: CATSRDRVTDTQYF; J: TRBJ2-3; D: -; size: -; V: TRBV15
DNA: TGTGCCAGCAGCTTAGACAGGGCAGAGACCCAGTACTTC; CDR3: CASSLDRAETQYF; J: TRBJ2-5; D: -; size: -; V: TRBV7-9
DNA: TGTGCCAGCTCATCAATTGGCGGGACGTATACCTATGGCTACACCTTC; CDR3: CASSSIGGTYTYGYTF; J: TRBJ1-2; D: -; size: -; V: TRBV18
DNA: TGTGCGGCAGGGGAAAAACTGTTTTTT; CDR3: CAAGEKLFF; J: TRBJ1-4; D: -; size: -; V: TRBV30
DNA: TGTGCCAGCTCACCGTACGTAGAACAGGGACACTATGGCTACACCTTC; CDR3: CASSPYVEQGHYGYTF; J: TRBJ1-2; D: -; size: -; V: TRBV18
DNA: TGTGCCAGCAGCTTAGCTTTAGGGGTCTTAGTCCACGAGCAGTACTTC; CDR3: CASSLALGVLVHEQYF; J: TRBJ2-7; D: -; size: once; V: TRBV11-2